The subject of this entry is one TCR beta chain. Its antigen remains unidentified. The sample comes from a study of cytomegalovirus exposure and HLA in healthy donors. Regarding the study as a whole: In vitro work confirmed that a few CMV-associated chains recognize CMV antigens. Clusters of TCRs from the first cohort tended to co-occur in the roughly 120 validation repertoires (as a later analysis found). The classifier was said to identify cytomegalovirus status with high specificity and sensitivity.

The CDR3 loop spans 12 amino acids. Germline V gene lookup returns CDR1 LNHDA and CDR2 SQIVND (reference sequence). V was clipped by 0 bases and J by 4 bases, with 3 bases between them. Assay used: immunoSEQ multiplex PCR; TCRdb lists only in-frame clones, some missing. This sample has some 240,000 clones, with over 65% found just once. The chain links TRBV19 to TRBJ1-2; D is undetermined. The source is a woman aged 18-30 years in good health and CMV-seronegative. The sample comprised PBMCs. CDR3 loop: CASSIESYGYTF. The CDR3 DNA reads TGTGCCAGTAGTATAGAGAGCTATGGCTACACCTTC.